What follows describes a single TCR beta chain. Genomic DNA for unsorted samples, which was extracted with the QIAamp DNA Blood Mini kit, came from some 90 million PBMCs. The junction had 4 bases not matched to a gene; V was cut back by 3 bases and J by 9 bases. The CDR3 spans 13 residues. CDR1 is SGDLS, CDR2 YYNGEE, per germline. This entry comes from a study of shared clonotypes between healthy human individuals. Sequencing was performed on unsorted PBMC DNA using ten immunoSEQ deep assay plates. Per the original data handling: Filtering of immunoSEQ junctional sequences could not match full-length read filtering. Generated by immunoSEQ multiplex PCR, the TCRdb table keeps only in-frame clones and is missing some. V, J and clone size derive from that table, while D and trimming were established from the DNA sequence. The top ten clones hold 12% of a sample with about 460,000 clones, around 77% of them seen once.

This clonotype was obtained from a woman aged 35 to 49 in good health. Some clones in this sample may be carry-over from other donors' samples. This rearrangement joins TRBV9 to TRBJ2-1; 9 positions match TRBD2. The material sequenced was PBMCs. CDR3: CASSAGTSIEQFF. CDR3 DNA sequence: TGTGCCAGCAGCGCTGGGACTAGCATTGAGCAGTTCTTC.